This T cell receptor beta chain stems from a study of blood T cell repertoires in COVID-19. Study-wide context: In each case, the material was cDNA or gDNA derived from T cells, B-cell-depleted T cells, or PBMCs.

Generated by immunoSEQ multiplex PCR, the TCRdb table keeps only in-frame clones and is missing some. The data contain 250,000 to 350,000 clones, 70% to 90% of them singletons. Deletions cut 4 bases from V and 7 bases from J, with 5 bases between. This CDR3 is built from 11 residues. The germline V gene has CDR1 GTSNPN and CDR2 SVGIG (reference sequence). In the case of this clone: Other DNA sequences from this sample encode an identical CDR3 as well.

This chain links TRBV30 with TRBJ1-6; D is unclear. The sequence was collected from a woman aged 25-40 years who had recovered from COVID-19. The sample was peripheral blood. Here the CDR3 DNA reads TGTGCCTGGAAACGGAATTCACCCCTCCACTTT. Encoded protein: CAWKRNSPLHF.